The 16 T cell receptor beta chains reported below all come from one sample, sequenced in a study of monozygotic twins with inflammatory bowel disease. TCRdb reanalyzed the 5' RACE reads, giving one entry per CDR3 protein sequence and no DNA. The sample includes around 380,000 distinct CDR3 sequences. Specimen: blood. Receptors were obtained from a human donor with ulcerative colitis or Crohn's disease, or a healthy co-twin of an affected twin (not recorded which).

The chain recombines TRBV7-2 with TRBJ2-2; the D call of TRBD2 rests on TCRdb alone, since no DNA is present to check it. Germline-derived CDR1 and CDR2 are SGHTA and FQGNSA. CDR3 length: 17 amino acids. CDR3 sequence reads: CASSLVAGDPPTGELFF.

The gene calls are TRBV5-1 and TRBJ1-2. The CDR3 length is 16 residues. Per germline, CDR1 SGHRS and CDR2 YFSETQ. CDR3 sequence reads: CASRREEDRAGYGYTF. Together with reference TRBV5-1 and TRBJ1-2, the CDR3 gives the full variable domain: KAGVTQTPRYLIKTRGQQVTLSCSPISGHRSVSWYQQTPGQGLQFLFEYFSETQRNKGNFPGRFSGRQFSNSRSEMNVSTLELGDSALYLCASRREEDRAGYGYTFGSGTRLTVV.

This sequence joins TRBV9 and TRBJ2-3; TCRdb picks TRBD2, but there is no DNA to check that call. Looked up from germline, CDR1 is SGDLS and CDR2 is YYNGEE. The CDR3 has 17 residues. The chain's CDR3 is CASSVGASGYHTDTQYF. The whole variable domain, remainder taken from reference TRBV9 and TRBJ2-3, is DSGVTQTPKHLITATGQRVTLRCSPRSGDLSVYWYQQSLDQGLQFLIQYYNGEERAKGNILERFSAQQFPDLHSELNLSSLELGDSALYFCASSVGASGYHTDTQYFGPGTRLTVL.

The V gene is TRBV14, the J gene TRBJ2-1; TCRdb selects TRBD1, and the lack of DNA leaves this call unchecked. Per the germline V gene, CDR1 is SGHDN and CDR2 is FVKESK. The CDR3 covers 14 residues. The CDR3 loop is CASSQVRVLDEQFF.

The CDR3 spells CASSPSSYNEQFF. The chain employs TRBV18 and TRBJ2-1. Germline lookup yields CDR1 KGHSH and CDR2 LQKENI. The CDR3 is 13 residues long.

The CDR3 loop reads CASTLTSGRTGELFF. The V call is TRBV19, the J call TRBJ2-2; TCRdb designates TRBD2, a call that cannot be tested without DNA. The CDR3 sequence is 15 residues long. Germline V gene lookup returns CDR1 LNHDA and CDR2 SQIVND (reference sequence).

The chain has TRBV4-1 and TRBJ2-7; TCRdb calls TRBD1, which cannot be checked without DNA. Germline loops: CDR1 MGHRA, CDR2 YSYEKL. The CDR3 sequence is 18 residues long. CDR3 sequence reads: CASSQDRLGGEGSYEQYF.

This chain uses TRBV4-1 with TRBJ2-1; without DNA, the TCRdb call of TRBD2 cannot be checked. The CDR3 totals 15 residues. Germline V gene sequence: CDR1 MGHRA, CDR2 YSYEKL. CDR3 in amino acids: CASSIPGREYNEQFF.

This rearrangement joins TRBV5-4 to TRBJ2-3; TCRdb indicates TRBD1, and absent DNA this call remains unverified. The V gene's germline CDR1 is SGHNT and CDR2 YYREEE (reference sequence). CDR3 length equals 14 residues. The CDR3 loop reads CASGVGRGSDTQYF.

The CDR3 sequence is CASSAGGSVGYEQYF. The V gene is TRBV7-2, the J gene TRBJ2-7; the D call of TRBD2 rests on TCRdb alone, since no DNA is present to check it. Germline CDR1 SGHTA, CDR2 FQGNSA. The CDR3 covers 15 residues.

This sequence joins TRBV5-1 and TRBJ2-3; the D call of TRBD2 rests on TCRdb alone, since no DNA is present to check it. The length of the CDR3 is 17 residues. The V gene's germline CDR1 is SGHRS and CDR2 YFSETQ. The CDR3 loop is CASSLGLAQRGTDTQYF.

This rearrangement joins TRBV28 to TRBJ1-2. The CDR3 length is 14 residues. Germline loops: CDR1 MDHEN, CDR2 SYDVKM. CDR3 in amino acids: CASSLGKANYGYTF.

This chain connects TRBV20-1 to TRBJ2-1; as DNA is missing, the TRBD2 call by TCRdb cannot be tested. The CDR3 is 14 amino acids. Per germline, CDR1 DFQATT and CDR2 SNEGSKA (reference sequence). CDR3: CSAPGTSGYNEQFF.

The chain recombines TRBV3-1 with TRBJ2-7; the D call from TCRdb, TRBD2, cannot be confirmed without DNA. The CDR3 runs to 14 residues. Germline values: CDR1 LGHDT, CDR2 YNNKEL (reference sequence). The chain's CDR3 is CASSQGVLVSEQYF.

The rearrangement links TRBV2 to TRBJ1-3. This CDR3 region has 13 residues. In germline, CDR1 is SNHLY, CDR2 FYNNEI. CDR3 protein: CASNGNSGNTIYF.

The chain joins TRBV5-5 to TRBJ2-3; lacking DNA, the TRBD1 call made by TCRdb goes unchecked. The CDR3 runs 15 residues. The germline V gene has CDR1 SGHKS and CDR2 YYEKEE (reference sequence). The CDR3: CASSLTGAATDTQYF.